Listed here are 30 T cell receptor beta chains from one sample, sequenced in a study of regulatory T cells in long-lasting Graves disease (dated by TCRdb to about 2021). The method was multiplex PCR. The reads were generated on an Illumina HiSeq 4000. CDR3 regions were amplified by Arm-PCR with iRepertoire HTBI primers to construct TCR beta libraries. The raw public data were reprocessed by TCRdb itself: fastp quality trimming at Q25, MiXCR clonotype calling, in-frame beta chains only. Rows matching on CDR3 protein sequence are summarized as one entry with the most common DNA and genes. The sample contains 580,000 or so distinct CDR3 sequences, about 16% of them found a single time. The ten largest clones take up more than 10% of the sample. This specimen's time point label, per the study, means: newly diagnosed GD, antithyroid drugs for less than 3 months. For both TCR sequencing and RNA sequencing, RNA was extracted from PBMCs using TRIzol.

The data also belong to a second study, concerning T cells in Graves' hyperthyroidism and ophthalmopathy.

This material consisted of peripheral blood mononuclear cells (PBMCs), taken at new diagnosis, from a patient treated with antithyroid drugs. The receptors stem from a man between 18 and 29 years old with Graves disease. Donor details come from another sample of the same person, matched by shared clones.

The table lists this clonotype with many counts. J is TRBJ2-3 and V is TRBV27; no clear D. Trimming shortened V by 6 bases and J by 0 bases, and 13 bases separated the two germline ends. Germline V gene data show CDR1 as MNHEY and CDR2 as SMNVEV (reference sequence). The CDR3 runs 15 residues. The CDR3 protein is CASRRISFSTDTQYF. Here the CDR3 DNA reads TGTGCCAGCAGACGTATATCTTTTAGCACAGATACGCAGTATTTT.

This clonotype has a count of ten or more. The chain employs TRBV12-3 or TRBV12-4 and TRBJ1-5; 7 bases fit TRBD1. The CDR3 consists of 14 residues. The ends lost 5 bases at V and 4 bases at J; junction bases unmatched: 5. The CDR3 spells CASSETGRNQPQHF. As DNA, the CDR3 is TGTGCCAGCAGTGAGACAGGGAGGAATCAGCCCCAGCATTTT.

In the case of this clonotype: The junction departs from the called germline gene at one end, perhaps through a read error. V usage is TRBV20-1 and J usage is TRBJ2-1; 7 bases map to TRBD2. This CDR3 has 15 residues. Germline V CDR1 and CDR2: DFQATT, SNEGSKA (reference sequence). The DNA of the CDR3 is TGCAGTGCCAGAGGAGCGGGAATATCTTACAATGAGCAGTTCTTC. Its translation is CSARGAGISYNEQFF.

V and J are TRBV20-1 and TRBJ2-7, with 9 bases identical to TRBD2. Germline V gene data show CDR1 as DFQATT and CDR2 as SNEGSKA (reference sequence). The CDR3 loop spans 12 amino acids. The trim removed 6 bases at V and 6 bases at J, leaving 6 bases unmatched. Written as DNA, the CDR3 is TGCAGTGCGCTGGCGGGAGGGGGCGAGCAGTACTTC. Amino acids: CSALAGGGEQYF.

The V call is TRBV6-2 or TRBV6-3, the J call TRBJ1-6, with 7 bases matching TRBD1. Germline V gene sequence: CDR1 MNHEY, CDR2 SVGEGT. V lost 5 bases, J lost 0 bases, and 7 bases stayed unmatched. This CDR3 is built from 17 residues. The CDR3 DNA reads TGTGCCAGCAGTATAAGACAGGGACGCTCCTATAATTCACCCCTCCACTTT. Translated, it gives CASSIRQGRSYNSPLHF.

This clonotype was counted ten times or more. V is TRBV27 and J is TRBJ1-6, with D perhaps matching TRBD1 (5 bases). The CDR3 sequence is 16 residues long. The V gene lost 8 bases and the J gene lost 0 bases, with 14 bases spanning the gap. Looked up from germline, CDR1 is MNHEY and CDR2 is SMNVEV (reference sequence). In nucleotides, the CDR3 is TGTGCCAGCCAGAACGGGGCAAGCTCCTATAATTCACCCCTCCACTTT. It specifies CASQNGASSYNSPLHF.

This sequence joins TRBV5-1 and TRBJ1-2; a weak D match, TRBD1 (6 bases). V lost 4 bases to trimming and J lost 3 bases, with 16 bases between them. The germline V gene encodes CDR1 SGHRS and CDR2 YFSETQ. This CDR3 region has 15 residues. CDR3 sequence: CASSPSAGADYGYTF. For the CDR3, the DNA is TGCGCCAGCAGCCCCTCCGCAGGGGCGGACTATGGCTACACCTTC.

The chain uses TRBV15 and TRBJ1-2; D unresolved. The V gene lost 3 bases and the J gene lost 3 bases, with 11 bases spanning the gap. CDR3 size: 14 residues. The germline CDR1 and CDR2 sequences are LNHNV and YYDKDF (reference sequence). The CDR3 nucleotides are TGTGCCACCAGCAGGAGCGGCGAGCACTATGGCTACACCTTC. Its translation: CATSRSGEHYGYTF.

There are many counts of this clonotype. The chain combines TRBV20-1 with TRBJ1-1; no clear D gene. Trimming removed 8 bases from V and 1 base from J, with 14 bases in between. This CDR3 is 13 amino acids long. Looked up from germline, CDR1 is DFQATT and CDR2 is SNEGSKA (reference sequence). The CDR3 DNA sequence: TGCAGTCCCACGGACGGATGGAACACTGAAGCTTTCTTT. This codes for CSPTDGWNTEAFF.

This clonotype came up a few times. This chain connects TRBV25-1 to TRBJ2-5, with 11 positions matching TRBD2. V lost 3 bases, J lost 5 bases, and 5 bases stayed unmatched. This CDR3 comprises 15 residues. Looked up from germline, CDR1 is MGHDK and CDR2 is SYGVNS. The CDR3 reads CASSDATSGSETQYF. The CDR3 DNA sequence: TGTGCCAGCAGTGACGCTACTAGCGGGAGTGAGACCCAGTACTTC. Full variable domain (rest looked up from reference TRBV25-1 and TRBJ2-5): EADIYQTPRYLVIGTGKKITLECSQTMGHDKMYWYQQDPGMELHLIHYSYGVNSTEKGDLSSESTVSRIRTEHFPLTLESARPSHTSQYLCASSDATSGSETQYFGPGTRLLVL.

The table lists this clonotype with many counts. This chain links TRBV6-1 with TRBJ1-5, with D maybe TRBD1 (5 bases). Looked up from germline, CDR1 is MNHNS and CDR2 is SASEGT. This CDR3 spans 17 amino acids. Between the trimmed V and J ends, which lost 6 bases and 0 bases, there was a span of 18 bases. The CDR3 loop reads CASRQGWGIYSNQPQHF. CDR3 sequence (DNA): TGTGCCAGCAGGCAAGGCTGGGGGATTTATAGCAATCAGCCCCAGCATTTT.

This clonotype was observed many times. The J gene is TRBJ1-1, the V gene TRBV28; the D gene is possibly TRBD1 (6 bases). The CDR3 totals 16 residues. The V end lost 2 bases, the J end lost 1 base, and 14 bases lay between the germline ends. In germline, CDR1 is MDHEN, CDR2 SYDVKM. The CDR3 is CASSLNPGQRNTEAFF. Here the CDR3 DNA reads TGTGCCAGCAGTTTAAACCCGGGACAAAGGAACACTGAAGCTTTCTTT. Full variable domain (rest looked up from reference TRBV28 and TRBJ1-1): DVKVTQSSRYLVKRTGEKVFLECVQDMDHENMFWYRQDPGLGLRLIYFSYDVKMKEKGDIPEGYSVSREKKERFSLILESASTNQTSMYLCASSLNPGQRNTEAFFGQGTRLTVV.

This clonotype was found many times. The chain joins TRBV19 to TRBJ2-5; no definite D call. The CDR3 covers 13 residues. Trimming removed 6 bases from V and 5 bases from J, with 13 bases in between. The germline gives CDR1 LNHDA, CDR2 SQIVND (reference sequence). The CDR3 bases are TGTGCCAGTAGCCTCCGGAAGAGGGAGACCCAGTACTTC. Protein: CASSLRKRETQYF.

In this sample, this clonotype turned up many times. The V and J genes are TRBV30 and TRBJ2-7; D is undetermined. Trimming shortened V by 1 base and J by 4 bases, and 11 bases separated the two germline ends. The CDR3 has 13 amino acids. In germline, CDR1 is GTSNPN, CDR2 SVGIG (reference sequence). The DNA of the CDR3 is TGTGCCTGGAGTGCGGGTTCTCCTTACGAGCAGTACTTC. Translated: CAWSAGSPYEQYF.

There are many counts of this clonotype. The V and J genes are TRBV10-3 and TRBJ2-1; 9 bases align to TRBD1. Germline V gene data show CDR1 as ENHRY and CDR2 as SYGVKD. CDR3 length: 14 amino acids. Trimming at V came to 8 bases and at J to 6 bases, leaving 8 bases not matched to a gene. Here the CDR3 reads CAIEEGTGLNEQFF. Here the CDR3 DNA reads TGTGCCATCGAGGAAGGGACAGGGCTCAATGAGCAGTTCTTC.

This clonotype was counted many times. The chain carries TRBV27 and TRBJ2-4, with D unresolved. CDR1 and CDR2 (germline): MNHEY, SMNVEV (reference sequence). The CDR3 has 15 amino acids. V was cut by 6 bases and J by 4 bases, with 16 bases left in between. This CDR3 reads CASSLSVAVKNIQYF. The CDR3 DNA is TGTGCCAGCAGCCTCTCCGTTGCGGTAAAAAACATTCAGTACTTC.

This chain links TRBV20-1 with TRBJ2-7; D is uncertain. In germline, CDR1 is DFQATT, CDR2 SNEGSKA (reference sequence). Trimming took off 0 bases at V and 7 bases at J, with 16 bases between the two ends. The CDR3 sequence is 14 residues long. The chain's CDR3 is CSARDPLSDVEQYF. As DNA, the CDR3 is TGCAGTGCTAGAGATCCCCTAAGCGACGTAGAGCAGTACTTC.

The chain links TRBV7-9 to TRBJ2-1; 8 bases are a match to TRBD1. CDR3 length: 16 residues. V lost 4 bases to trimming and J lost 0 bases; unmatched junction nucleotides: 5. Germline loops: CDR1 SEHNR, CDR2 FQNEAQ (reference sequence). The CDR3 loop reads CASSSGTGASYNEQFF. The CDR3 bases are TGTGCCAGCAGCTCGGGGACAGGTGCCTCCTACAATGAGCAGTTCTTC. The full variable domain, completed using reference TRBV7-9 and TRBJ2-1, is DTGVSQNPRHKITKRGQNVTFRCDPISEHNRLYWYRQTLGQGPEFLTYFQNEAQLEKSRLLSDRFSAERPKGSFSTLEIQRTEQGDSAMYLCASSSGTGASYNEQFFGPGTRLTVL.

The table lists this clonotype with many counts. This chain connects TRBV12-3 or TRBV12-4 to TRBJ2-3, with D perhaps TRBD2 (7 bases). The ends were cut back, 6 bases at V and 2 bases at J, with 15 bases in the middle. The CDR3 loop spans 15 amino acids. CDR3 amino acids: CASSQRGGLTDTQYF. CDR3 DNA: TGTGCCAGCAGCCAAAGGGGGGGACTCACAGATACGCAGTATTTT.

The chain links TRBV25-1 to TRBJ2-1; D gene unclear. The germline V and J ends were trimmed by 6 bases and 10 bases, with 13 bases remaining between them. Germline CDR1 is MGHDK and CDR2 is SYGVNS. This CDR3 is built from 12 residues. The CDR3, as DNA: TGTGCCAGCAGCCCGACCGCGTGGGAGCAGTTCTTC. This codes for CASSPTAWEQFF.

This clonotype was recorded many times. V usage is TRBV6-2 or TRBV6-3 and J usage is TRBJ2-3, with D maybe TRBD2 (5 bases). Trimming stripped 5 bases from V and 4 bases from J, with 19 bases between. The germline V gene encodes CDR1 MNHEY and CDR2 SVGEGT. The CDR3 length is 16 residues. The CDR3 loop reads CASSERLATPPDTQYF. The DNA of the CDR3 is TGTGCCAGCAGTGAAAGGCTAGCAACCCCCCCAGATACGCAGTATTTT.

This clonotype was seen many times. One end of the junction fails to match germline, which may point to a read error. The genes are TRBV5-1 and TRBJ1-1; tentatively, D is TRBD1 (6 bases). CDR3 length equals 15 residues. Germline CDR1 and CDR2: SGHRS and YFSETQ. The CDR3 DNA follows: TGTGCCAGCAGTTTAGGGGGGACGATGAACACTGAAGCTTTCTTT. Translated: CASSLGGTMNTEAFF.

Here the CDR3 reads CASSLGQLGEKLFF. The DNA for the CDR3 is TGTGCCAGCAGCCTAGGACAGCTTGGTGAAAAACTGTTTTTT. The chain uses TRBV12-3 or TRBV12-4 and TRBJ1-4; perhaps TRBD1 as D (6 bases). The CDR3 is 14 residues long. Trimming removed 6 bases at V and 7 bases at J, with 15 bases between.

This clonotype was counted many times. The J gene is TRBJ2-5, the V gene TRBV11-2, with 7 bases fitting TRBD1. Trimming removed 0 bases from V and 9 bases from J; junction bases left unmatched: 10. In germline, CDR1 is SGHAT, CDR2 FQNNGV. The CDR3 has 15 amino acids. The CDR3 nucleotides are TGTGCCAGCAGCTTAGAAAGACAGGGCGTAGGGGCCCAGTACTTC. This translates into CASSLERQGVGAQYF.

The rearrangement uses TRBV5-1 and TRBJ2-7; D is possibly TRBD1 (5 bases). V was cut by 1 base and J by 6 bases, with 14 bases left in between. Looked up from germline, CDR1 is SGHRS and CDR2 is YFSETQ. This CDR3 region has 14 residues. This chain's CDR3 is CASSLMGRNLEQYF. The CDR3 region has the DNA TGCGCCAGCAGCTTGATGGGGCGGAATCTCGAGCAGTACTTC.

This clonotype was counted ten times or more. CDR3 DNA sequence: TGTGCCAGCAGCCACGCGTCCTTAATATCTTTGGAGACCCAGTACTTC. Protein: CASSHASLISLETQYF. The gene calls are TRBV3-1 and TRBJ2-5; D uncertain. V shed 3 bases and J shed 5 bases, with 19 bases lying between them. Germline lookup yields CDR1 LGHDT and CDR2 YNNKEL (reference sequence). This CDR3 is built from 16 residues.

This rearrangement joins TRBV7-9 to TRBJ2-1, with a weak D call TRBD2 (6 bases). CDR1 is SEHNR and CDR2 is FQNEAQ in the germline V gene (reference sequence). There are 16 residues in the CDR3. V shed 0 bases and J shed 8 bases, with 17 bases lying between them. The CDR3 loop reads CASSLARLRLVDEQFF. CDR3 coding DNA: TGTGCCAGCAGCTTAGCGCGTTTGAGACTAGTAGATGAGCAGTTCTTC.

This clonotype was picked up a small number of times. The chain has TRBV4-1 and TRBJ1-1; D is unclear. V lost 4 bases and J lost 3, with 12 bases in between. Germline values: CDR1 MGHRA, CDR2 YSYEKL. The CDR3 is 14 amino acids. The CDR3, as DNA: TGCGCCAGCAGCCGGGAGGGTCCACACACTGAAGCTTTCTTT. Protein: CASSREGPHTEAFF.

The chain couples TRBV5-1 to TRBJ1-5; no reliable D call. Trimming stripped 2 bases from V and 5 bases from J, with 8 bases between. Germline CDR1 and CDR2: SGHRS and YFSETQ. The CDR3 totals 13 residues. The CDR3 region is CASSFGVDQPQHF. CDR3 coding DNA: TGCGCCAGCAGCTTTGGTGTGGATCAGCCCCAGCATTTT.

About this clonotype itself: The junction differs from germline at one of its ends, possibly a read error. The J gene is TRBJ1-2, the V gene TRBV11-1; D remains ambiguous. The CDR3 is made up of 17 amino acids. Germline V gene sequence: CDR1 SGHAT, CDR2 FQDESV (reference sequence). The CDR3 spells CASSSRGESPHNYGCTF. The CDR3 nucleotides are TGTGCCAGCAGCTCCCGCGGGGAGTCACCGCATAACTATGGCTGCACCTTC.